This TCR beta chain was retrieved from a study of blood T cell repertoires in COVID-19 (dated by TCRdb to between 2020 and 2021). For the wider study: Collaborator samples came from the United States, Italy and Spain and covered acute and convalescent phases of COVID-19. The samples were drawn from two sources: the first 160 participants of the ongoing ImmuneRACE study, and fewer than 1,500 subjects contributed by 6 global collaborators. The sample metadata nearly always contained a de-identified subject ID, COVID-19 status, age in years and sex. HLA class I and class II types, where available, came from metadata supplied by the sample provider rather than from assay-based typing. The repertoires were made available in a free public database intended to serve as a resource for research on the immune response to SARS-CoV-2. The dataset comprised deeply sampled blood TCRbeta repertoires from subjects exposed to, actively infected with, or recovered from COVID-19. The material from the prospective study consisted of cDNA or gDNA derived from T cells, B-cell-depleted T cells, or PBMCs.

As encoded in the germline V gene, CDR1 is KGHDR while CDR2 is SFDVKD. Reading from cysteine to phenylalanine, the CDR3 counts 19 amino acids. Just the 57-base CDR3 DNA is kept, in frame starting at base 1. Trimming removed 0 bases from V and 2 bases from J; the gene matches leave 5 bases unexplained. Beyond this particular receptor, the publication reports: The amount of clinical and demographic metadata varied by source and participant and was provided uncurated.

TCRbeta CDR3 regions were amplified from genomic DNA using the immunoSEQ Assay, a bias-controlled multiplex PCR. In the original analysis: Nucleated cell counts per sample were estimated from amplification of reference gene primers within the assay. To quantify the absolute abundance of each unique TCRbeta CDR3 rearrangement, sequence reads were collapsed and filtered. Productive Simpson clonality was computed per sample as the square root of Simpson's diversity index over productive rearrangements. TCRdb took this table from immuneACCESS and kept in-frame rearrangements with V and J called. Such tables lack part of the clones; where checked against another copy, unresolved V genes explain under half of the gap, and the rest is unexplained. That table is the source of V, J and clone size, and D and trimming were worked out from the DNA. This sample has some 42,000 clones in its table, and roughly four fifths of those were observed once. Of the sample, roughly 28% falls within the top ten clones.

The collaborating institutions used their own protocols to collect whole blood in K2EDTA tubes. For TCRbeta analysis, collaborators shipped samples in one of three forms: frozen whole blood, isolated PBMCs, or DNA extracted from either of those sample types. Note on this clone: Its antigen is unknown. No base quality information exists; no much larger clone differs at one position.

The source is a woman aged 70-85 years with acute or convalescent COVID-19. The sample consisted of peripheral blood. The receptor chain draws on TRBV24-1 and TRBJ2-3; TRBD2 lines up with 15 middle nucleotides. CDR3 reads: CATSDLQGTSGGNTDTQYF. At the DNA level, the sequence is TGTGCCACCAGTGATTTGCAGGGGACTAGCGGGGGGAACACAGATACGCAGTATTTT.